This note documents a single TCR beta chain sequence. Its antigen is unknown. V lost 6 bases to trimming and J lost 0 bases; unmatched junction nucleotides: 11. The CDR3 runs to 17 residues. CDR1 LNHDA and CDR2 SQIVND come from the germline V gene (reference sequence). This entry is derived from a study of cytomegalovirus exposure and HLA in healthy donors. Study overall: Clustering assigned 70% to 90% of the approximately 400 genotyped donors to the Caucasian-associated ancestry cluster.

The PCR used 60 Vbeta and 13 Jbeta primers. Produced via immunoSEQ multiplex PCR; TCRdb's table is partial and in-frame only. The repertoire includes 180,000 or so clones, roughly 73% of them detected once, and roughly 8.2% sits in the top ten. General observations from the study: Most TCR beta V segments were productive about 90% or about 30% of the time in an earlier analysis.

The genes are TRBV19 and TRBJ1-1, with 9 bases lining up with TRBD1. Input material: PBMCs. This sequence was found in a woman in her forties in good health and CMV-seropositive. Written as DNA, the CDR3 is TGTGCCAGTAGCCCGGGACAGGGTTTTCGGGTGAACACTGAAGCTTTCTTT. It is translated as CASSPGQGFRVNTEAFF. Drawing the rest from reference TRBV19 and TRBJ1-1, the complete variable domain is DGGITQSPKYLFRKEGQNVTLSCEQNLNHDAMYWYRQDPGQGLRLIYYSQIVNDFQKGDIAEGYSVSREKKESFPLTVTSAQKNPTAFYLCASSPGQGFRVNTEAFFGQGTRLTVV.